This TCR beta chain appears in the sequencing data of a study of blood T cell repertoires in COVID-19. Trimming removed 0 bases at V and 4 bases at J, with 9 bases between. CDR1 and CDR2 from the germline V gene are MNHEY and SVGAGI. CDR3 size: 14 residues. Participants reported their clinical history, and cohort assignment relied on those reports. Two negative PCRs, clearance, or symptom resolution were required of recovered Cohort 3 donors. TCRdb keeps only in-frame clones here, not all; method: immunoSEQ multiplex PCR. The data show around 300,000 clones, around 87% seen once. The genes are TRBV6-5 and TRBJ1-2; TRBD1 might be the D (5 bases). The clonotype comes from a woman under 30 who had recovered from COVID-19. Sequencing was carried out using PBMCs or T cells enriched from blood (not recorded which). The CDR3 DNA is TGTGCCAGCAGTTACTCGGAGGGGACCTATGGCTACACCTTC. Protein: CASSYSEGTYGYTF.